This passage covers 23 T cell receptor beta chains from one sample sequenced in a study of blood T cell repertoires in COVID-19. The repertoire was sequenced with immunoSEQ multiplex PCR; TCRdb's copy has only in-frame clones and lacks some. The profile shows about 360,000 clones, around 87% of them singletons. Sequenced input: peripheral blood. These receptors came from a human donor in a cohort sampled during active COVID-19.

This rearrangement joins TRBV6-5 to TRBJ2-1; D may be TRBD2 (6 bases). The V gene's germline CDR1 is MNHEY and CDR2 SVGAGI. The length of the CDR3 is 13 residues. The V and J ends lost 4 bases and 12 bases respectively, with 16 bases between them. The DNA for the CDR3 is TGTGCCAGCAGTTCTATAGCGGCATCACCGCAGTTCTTC. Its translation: CASSSIAASPQFF.

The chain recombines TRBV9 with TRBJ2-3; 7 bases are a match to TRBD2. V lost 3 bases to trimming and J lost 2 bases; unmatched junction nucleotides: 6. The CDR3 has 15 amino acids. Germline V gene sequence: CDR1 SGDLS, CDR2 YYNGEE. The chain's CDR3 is CASSARLAATDTQYF. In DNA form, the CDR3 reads TGTGCCAGCAGCGCCCGACTAGCCGCCACAGATACGCAGTATTTT.

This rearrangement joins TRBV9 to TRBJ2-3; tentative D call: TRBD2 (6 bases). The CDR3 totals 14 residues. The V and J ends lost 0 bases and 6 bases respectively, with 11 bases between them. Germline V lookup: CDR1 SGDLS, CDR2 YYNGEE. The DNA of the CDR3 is TGTGCCAGCAGCGTAGCCGGCGGGGTGGATACGCAGTATTTT. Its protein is CASSVAGGVDTQYF.

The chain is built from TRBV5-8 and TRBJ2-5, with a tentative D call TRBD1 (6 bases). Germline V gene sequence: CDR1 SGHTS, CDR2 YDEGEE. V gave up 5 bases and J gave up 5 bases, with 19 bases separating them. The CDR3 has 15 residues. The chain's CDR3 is CASSSGEGWVETQYF. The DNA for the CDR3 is TGTGCCAGCAGTTCAGGGGAAGGGTGGGTGGAGACCCAGTACTTC.

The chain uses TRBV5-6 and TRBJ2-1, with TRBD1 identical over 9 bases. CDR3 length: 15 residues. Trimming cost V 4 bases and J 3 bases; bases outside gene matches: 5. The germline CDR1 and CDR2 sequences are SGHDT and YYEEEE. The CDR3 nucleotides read TGTGCCAGCAGCAAAGGGACAGGGCACTACAATGAGCAGTTCTTC. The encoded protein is CASSKGTGHYNEQFF.

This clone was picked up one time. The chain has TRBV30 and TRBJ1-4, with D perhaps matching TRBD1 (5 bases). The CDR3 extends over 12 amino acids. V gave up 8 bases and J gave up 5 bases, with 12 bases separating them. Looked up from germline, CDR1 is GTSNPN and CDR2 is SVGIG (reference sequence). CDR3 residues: CAQRQLNEKLFF. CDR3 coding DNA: TGTGCCCAAAGACAGCTGAATGAAAAACTGTTTTTT.

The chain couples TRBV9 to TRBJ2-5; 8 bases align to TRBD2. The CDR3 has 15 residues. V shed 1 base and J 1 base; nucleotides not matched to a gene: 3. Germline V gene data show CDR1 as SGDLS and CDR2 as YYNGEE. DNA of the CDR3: TGTGCCAGCAGCGTAAGCGGGGGCTCCCAAGAGACCCAGTACTTC. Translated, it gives CASSVSGGSQETQYF.

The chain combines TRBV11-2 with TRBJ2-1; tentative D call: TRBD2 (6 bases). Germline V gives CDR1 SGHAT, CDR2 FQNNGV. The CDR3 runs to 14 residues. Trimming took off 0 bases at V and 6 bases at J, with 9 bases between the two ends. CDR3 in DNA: TGTGCCAGCAGCTTAGACGGGAGTTCCAATGAGCAGTTCTTC. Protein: CASSLDGSSNEQFF.

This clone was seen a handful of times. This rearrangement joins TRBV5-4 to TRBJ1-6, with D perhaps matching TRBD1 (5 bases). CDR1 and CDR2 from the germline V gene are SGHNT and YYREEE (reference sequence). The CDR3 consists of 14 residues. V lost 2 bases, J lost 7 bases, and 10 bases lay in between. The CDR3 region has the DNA TGTGCCAGCAGCTTTTCGGGGGGGAATTCACCCCTCCACTTT. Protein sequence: CASSFSGGNSPLHF.

The CDR3 DNA follows: TGTGCCAGCAGCGTAGCAACAGGAGTGAACACTGAAGCTTTCTTT. Its translation: CASSVATGVNTEAFF. The chain couples TRBV9 to TRBJ1-1; weak D call: TRBD1 (5 bases). The CDR3 is 15 residues long. Germline V gives CDR1 SGDLS, CDR2 YYNGEE. Trimming stripped 0 bases from V and 0 bases from J, with 9 bases between.

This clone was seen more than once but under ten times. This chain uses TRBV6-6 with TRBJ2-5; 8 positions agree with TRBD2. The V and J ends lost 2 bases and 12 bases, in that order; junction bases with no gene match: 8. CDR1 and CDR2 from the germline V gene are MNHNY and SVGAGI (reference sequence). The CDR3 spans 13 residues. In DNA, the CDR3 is TGTGCCAGCAGTTACCCGTTGCGGGGGGCTAAGTACTTC. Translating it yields CASSYPLRGAKYF.

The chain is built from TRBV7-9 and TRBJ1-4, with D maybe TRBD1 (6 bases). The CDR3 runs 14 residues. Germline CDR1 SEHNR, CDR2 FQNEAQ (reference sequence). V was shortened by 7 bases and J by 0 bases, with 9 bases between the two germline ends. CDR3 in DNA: TGTGCCAGCACCGGGGGCGCAACTAATGAAAAACTGTTTTTT. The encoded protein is CASTGGATNEKLFF. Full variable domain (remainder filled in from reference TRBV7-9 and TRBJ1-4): DTGVSQNPRHKITKRGQNVTFRCDPISEHNRLYWYRQTLGQGPEFLTYFQNEAQLEKSRLLSDRFSAERPKGSFSTLEIQRTEQGDSAMYLCASTGGATNEKLFFGSGTQLSVL.

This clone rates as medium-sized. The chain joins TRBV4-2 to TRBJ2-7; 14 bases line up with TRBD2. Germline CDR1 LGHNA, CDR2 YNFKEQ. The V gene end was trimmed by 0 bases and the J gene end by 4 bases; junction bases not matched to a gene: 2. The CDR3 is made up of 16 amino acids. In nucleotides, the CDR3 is TGTGCCAGCAGCCAAGATGGGACTAGCGGGAGTTACGAGCAGTACTTC. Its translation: CASSQDGTSGSYEQYF.

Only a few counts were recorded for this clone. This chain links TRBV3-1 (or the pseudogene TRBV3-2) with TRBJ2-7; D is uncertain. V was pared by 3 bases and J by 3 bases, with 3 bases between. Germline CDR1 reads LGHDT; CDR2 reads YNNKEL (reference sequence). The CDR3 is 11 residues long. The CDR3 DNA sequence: TGTGCCAGCAGCCACCGCTACGAGCAGTACTTC. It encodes CASSHRYEQYF.

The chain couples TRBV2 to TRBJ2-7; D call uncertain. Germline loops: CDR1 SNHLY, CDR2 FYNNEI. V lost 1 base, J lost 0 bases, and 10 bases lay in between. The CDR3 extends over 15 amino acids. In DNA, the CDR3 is TGTGCCAGCAGTGAAGGGCGGTTTAGCTCCTACGAGCAGTACTTC. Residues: CASSEGRFSSYEQYF.

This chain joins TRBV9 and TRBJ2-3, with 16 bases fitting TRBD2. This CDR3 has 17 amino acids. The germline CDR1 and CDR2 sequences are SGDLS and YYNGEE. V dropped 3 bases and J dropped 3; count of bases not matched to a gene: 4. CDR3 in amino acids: CASSEGLAGGLTDTQYF. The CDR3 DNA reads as TGTGCCAGCAGCGAGGGACTAGCGGGGGGGCTTACAGATACGCAGTATTTT.

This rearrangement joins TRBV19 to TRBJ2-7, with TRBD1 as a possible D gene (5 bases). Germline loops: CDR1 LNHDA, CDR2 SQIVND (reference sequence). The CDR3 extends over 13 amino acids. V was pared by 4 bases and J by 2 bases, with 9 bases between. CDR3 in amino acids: CASSKGSTYEQYF. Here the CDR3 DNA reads TGTGCCAGTAGTAAGGGGTCCACCTACGAGCAGTACTTC.

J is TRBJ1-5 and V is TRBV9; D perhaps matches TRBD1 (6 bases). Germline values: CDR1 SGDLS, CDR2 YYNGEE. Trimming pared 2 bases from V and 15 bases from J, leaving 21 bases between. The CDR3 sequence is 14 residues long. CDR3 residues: CASSVAKRTAARHF. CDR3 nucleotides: TGTGCCAGCAGCGTCGCTAAGAGGACAGCCGCTCGGCATTTT.

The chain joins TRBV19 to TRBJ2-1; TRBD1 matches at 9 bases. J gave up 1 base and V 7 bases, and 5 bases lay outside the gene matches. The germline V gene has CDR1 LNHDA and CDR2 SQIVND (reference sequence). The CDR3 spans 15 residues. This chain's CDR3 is CASNRDRESYNEQFF. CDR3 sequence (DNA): TGTGCCAGTAACCGGGACAGGGAATCCTACAATGAGCAGTTCTTC.

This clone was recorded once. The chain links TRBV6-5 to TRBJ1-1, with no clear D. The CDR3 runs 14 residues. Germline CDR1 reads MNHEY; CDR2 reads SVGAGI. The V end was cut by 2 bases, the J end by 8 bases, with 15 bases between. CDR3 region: CASSYRPMESEAFF. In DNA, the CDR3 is TGTGCCAGCAGTTACCGACCCATGGAGTCGGAAGCTTTCTTT.

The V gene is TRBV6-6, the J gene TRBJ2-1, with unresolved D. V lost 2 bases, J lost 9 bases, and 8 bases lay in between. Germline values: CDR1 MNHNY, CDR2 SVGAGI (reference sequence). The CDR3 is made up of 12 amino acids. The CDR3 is CASSYASGEQFF. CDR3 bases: TGTGCCAGCAGTTACGCCTCGGGTGAGCAGTTCTTC.

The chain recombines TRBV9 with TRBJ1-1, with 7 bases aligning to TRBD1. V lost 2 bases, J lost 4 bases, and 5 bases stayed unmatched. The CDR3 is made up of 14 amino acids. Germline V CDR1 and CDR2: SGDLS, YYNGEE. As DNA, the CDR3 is TGTGCCAGCAGCGTTGGAGGGGGCATCACTGAAGCTTTCTTT. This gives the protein CASSVGGGITEAFF.

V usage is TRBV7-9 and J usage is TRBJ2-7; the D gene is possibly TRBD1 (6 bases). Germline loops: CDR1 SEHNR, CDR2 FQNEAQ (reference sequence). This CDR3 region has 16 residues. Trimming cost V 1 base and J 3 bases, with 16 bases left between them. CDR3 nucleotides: TGTGCCAGCAGCTTAGGTTCCAGGGGCCTCGGCTACGAGCAGTACTTC. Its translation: CASSLGSRGLGYEQYF.